These 3 T cell receptor beta chains were all obtained from the same sample, sequenced in a study of T cells expressing NK-cell markers (dated by TCRdb to the early 2020s). The library was obtained by 5' RACE. Sequencing relied on an Illumina HiSeq 2000. TCRdb reanalyzed the reads, keeping one entry per CDR3 protein sequence and omitting DNA. The sample's table covers about 260,000 distinct CDR3 sequences. The biggest ten clones account for 4% to 5% of the sample. The sample consisted of blood T cells: a sorted CD56 or NKG2C T cell subset, CD4+ or CD8+ T cells, or bulk PBMC T cells (not recorded which). Receptor source: a woman between 18 and 70 years old in good health.

The rearrangement links TRBV7-2 to TRBJ1-1. This CDR3 has 13 amino acids. Germline V gives CDR1 SGHTA, CDR2 FQGNSA. This chain's CDR3 is CASRTHREGEAFF.

The chain joins TRBV2 to TRBJ2-7; absent DNA, TCRdb's TRBD2 call cannot be checked. Germline V gene data show CDR1 as SNHLY and CDR2 as FYNNEI. This CDR3 has 15 residues. CDR3 sequence reads: CASSDGDYLTYEQYF.

The chain uses TRBV7-2 and TRBJ2-5; TCRdb gives TRBD1 as the D gene, but with no DNA this cannot be confirmed. CDR1 SGHTA and CDR2 FQGNSA come from the germline V gene. CDR3 length: 15 residues. The CDR3 spells CASSLRGKRQETQYF.